This paragraph reports one T cell receptor (beta chain). Its antigen is undetermined. This sample was taken from a study of shared clonotypes between healthy human individuals. Study-level information: Three CD4 naive, three CD4 memory, two CD8 naive and one CD8 memory plate were used per donor.

Generated by immunoSEQ multiplex PCR, the TCRdb table keeps only in-frame clones and is missing some. Of 2,500,000 or so clones listed, over 85% are singletons. The germline V gene has CDR1 SGHAT and CDR2 FQDESV (reference sequence). CDR3 length: 15 residues. J lost 9 bases, V lost 4 bases, and 7 bases had no gene match. General study results and limits: How much donors shared clonotypes was expected to be affected by sequencing depth. Against clonotypes common to all four donors, non-shared ones had lower generation probabilities.

The CD4+ fraction was divided into a CD45RA+ naive subset and a CD45RA-negative memory subset. The source material was naive CD4+ T cells from PBMCs. The subset: CD45RA+ positively selected. The chain uses TRBV11-1 and TRBJ2-5; 14 bases fit TRBD2. This sequence originates from a man aged 18-30 years in good health. Some clones in this sample may be carry-over from other donors' samples. CDR3 loop: CASSWGLAGEVSQYF. In DNA, the CDR3 is TGTGCCAGCAGCTGGGGACTAGCGGGAGAAGTATCCCAGTACTTC.